Given below is one T cell receptor (beta chain) in context. Its antigen is undetermined. This sample was taken from a study of OX40 agonist ivuxolimab in advanced cancers. As for the study in general: The dose-escalation cohort was around 83% male, with a mean age of 60 years, ranging roughly 20 to 80.

Blood samples were obtained at baseline, cycle 4 day 1, and cycle 7 day 1. Method: immunoSEQ multiplex PCR; TCRdb's copy keeps in-frame clones and lacks some. The table includes 68,000 or so clones, more than 85% detected once. Notes on the study in general: The authors also found low normalized T-cell clonal expansion in some nonresponders.

This receptor was taken from an adult with an advanced solid tumor such as melanoma, head and neck, liver or kidney cancer. The sequencing used CD4+ or CD8+ T cells sorted from blood, collected in a trial of the OX40 agonist ivuxolimab.

The CDR3 sequence: CASSRDSGALGNTIYF. CDR3 coding DNA: TGTGCCAGTAGTAGGGACTCGGGAGCCCTCGGAAACACCATATATTTT. The chain uses TRBV19 and TRBJ1-3; possibly TRBD1 for D (5 bases). There are 16 residues in the CDR3. Trimming left V 4 bases short and J 4 bases short, with 17 bases between. Germline-derived CDR1 and CDR2 are LNHDA and SQIVND (reference sequence).